Following are 28 T cell receptor beta chains from one sample sequenced in a study of identical twins. One entry per CDR3 protein, called by TCRdb with MiXCR from the 5' RACE reads. The sample yields about 920,000 distinct CDR3 sequences, around 12% seen once. These sequences were also reported in another study, on yellow fever vaccine responses in identical twins.

The sample was PBMCs. These receptors were taken from a woman under 30 in good health.

Only a few counts were recorded for this clonotype. The V call is TRBV12-3 or TRBV12-4, the J call TRBJ1-5; possible D gene TRBD1, 5 bases. CDR3 length: 14 residues. Trimming stripped 7 bases from V and 1 base from J, with 11 bases between. CDR3 loop: CASNLGGSNQPQHF. In DNA, the CDR3 is TGTGCCAGCAACCTGGGGGGAAGCAATCAGCCCCAGCATTTT.

This clonotype has more than one count but fewer than ten. This chain joins TRBV6-1 and TRBJ2-1; 7 bases line up with TRBD2. The ends lost 6 bases at V and 4 bases at J; junction bases unmatched: 3. CDR1 is MNHNS, CDR2 SASEGT, per germline. There are 13 residues in the CDR3. The CDR3 region has the DNA TGTGCCAGCAGGCGGGAGAGGTACAATGAGCAGTTCTTC. Protein product: CASRRERYNEQFF.

This rearrangement joins TRBV20-1 to TRBJ1-5, with 9 nucleotides matching TRBD1. This CDR3 has 13 residues. Germline V lookup: CDR1 DFQATT, CDR2 SNEGSKA (reference sequence). The junction had 2 bases not matched to a gene; V was cut back by 4 bases and J by 4 bases. CDR3 nucleotides: TGCAGTGCTATGGACAGGGGTAATCAGCCCCAGCATTTT. Protein: CSAMDRGNQPQHF.

This clonotype was observed a single time. This chain uses TRBV6-1 with TRBJ2-3; possible D gene TRBD2, 5 bases. The V end was cut by 8 bases, the J end by 1 base, with 10 bases between. CDR1 is MNHNS and CDR2 is SASEGT in the germline V gene. The CDR3 extends over 13 amino acids. The DNA of the CDR3 is TGTGCCAGCGGGAGTCAGGGCACAGATACGCAGTATTTT. This encodes CASGSQGTDTQYF.

This clonotype was detected many times. The chain links TRBV5-5 to TRBJ1-5; TRBD1 agrees at 7 bases. The CDR3 covers 15 residues. Germline V lookup: CDR1 SGHKS, CDR2 YYEKEE (reference sequence). J lost 4 bases, V lost 4 bases, and 8 bases had no gene match. The CDR3 DNA sequence: TGTGCCAGCAGCAGAGAGGGGGCTGGTAATCAGCCCCAGCATTTT. Translating gives CASSREGAGNQPQHF.

This clonotype was counted a few times. The V call is TRBV6-1, the J call TRBJ1-5, with D possibly TRBD1 on 5 matching bases. Germline V gene lookup returns CDR1 MNHNS and CDR2 SASEGT. The CDR3 is 15 amino acids. The V and J ends lost 4 bases and 4 bases respectively, with 14 bases between them. CDR3 protein: CASSALDTPNQPQHF. The CDR3 DNA follows: TGTGCCAGCAGTGCCTTGGACACTCCGAATCAGCCCCAGCATTTT.

The V and J genes are TRBV6-6 and TRBJ2-3; maybe TRBD1 (7 bases). CDR3 length: 21 residues. Between the trimmed V and J ends, which lost 1 base and 2 bases, there was a span of 28 bases. The germline V gene encodes CDR1 MNHNY and CDR2 SVGAGI (reference sequence). The chain's CDR3 is CASSYFGGVGGTALNTDTQYF. In DNA, the CDR3 is TGTGCCAGCAGTTACTTCGGCGGAGTTGGGGGGACAGCCCTTAACACAGATACGCAGTATTTT.

This clonotype was observed many times. The chain employs TRBV5-6 and TRBJ2-2; no definite D call. Germline V gene lookup returns CDR1 SGHDT and CDR2 YYEEEE. The V gene lost 0 bases and the J gene lost 4 bases, with 4 bases spanning the gap. This CDR3 contains 13 residues. CDR3 residues: CASSLDSTGELFF. Written as DNA, the CDR3 is TGTGCCAGCAGCTTGGACAGCACCGGGGAGCTGTTTTTT.

This clonotype was seen ten or more times. This chain links TRBV2 with TRBJ2-3; D not resolved. CDR1 SNHLY and CDR2 FYNNEI come from the germline V gene. The CDR3 consists of 12 residues. Between the trimmed V and J ends, which lost 1 base and 5 bases, there was a span of 4 bases. The CDR3 protein is CASSEGGDTQYF. DNA for the CDR3: TGTGCCAGCAGTGAAGGTGGAGATACGCAGTATTTT. The complete variable domain, with remaining parts taken from reference TRBV2 and TRBJ2-3, reads EPEVTQTPSHQVTQMGQEVILRCVPISNHLYFYWYRQILGQKVEFLVSFYNNEISEKSEIFDDQFSVERPDGSNFTLKIRSTKLEDSAMYFCASSEGGDTQYFGPGTRLTVL.

The V gene is TRBV28, the J gene TRBJ1-4; the match to TRBD1 covers 7 bases. J lost 8 bases, V lost 5 bases, and 5 bases had no gene match. The germline V gene encodes CDR1 MDHEN and CDR2 SYDVKM. The CDR3 covers 13 residues. CDR3 sequence reads: CASSPRTGEKLFF. The DNA of the CDR3 is TGTGCCAGCAGTCCTCGGACAGGAGAAAAACTGTTTTTT. Full variable domain (missing parts from reference TRBV28 and TRBJ1-4): DVKVTQSSRYLVKRTGEKVFLECVQDMDHENMFWYRQDPGLGLRLIYFSYDVKMKEKGDIPEGYSVSREKKERFSLILESASTNQTSMYLCASSPRTGEKLFFGSGTQLSVL.

This clonotype was seen just once. This chain links TRBV6-5 with TRBJ2-7; D gene unclear. Germline lookup yields CDR1 MNHEY and CDR2 SVGAGI. The V gene lost 0 bases and the J gene lost 0 bases, with 9 bases spanning the gap. The CDR3 loop spans 15 amino acids. The CDR3 spells CASSYSWDLSYEQYF. The CDR3 DNA reads as TGTGCCAGCAGTTACTCGTGGGATCTCTCCTACGAGCAGTACTTC.

This clonotype was detected ten times or more. The chain joins TRBV28 to TRBJ1-1; D is unresolved. The CDR3 is 13 residues long. Germline CDR1 is MDHEN and CDR2 is SYDVKM. The CDR3 DNA follows: TGTGCAGCCGACTCGGGGTTTCTGACTGAAGCTTTCTTT. This codes for CAADSGFLTEAFF.

This clonotype was seen at least ten times. This sequence joins TRBV5-5 and TRBJ2-3, with 7 bases that match TRBD1. The CDR3 totals 14 residues. V was pared by 3 bases and J by 3 bases, with 4 bases of the junction left unmatched. Germline CDR1 is SGHKS and CDR2 is YYEKEE (reference sequence). The DNA of the CDR3 is TGTGCCAGCAGCTCCGGGACAGCTACAGATACGCAGTATTTT. This encodes CASSSGTATDTQYF.

V gene TRBV29-1 combines with J gene TRBJ2-7, with D perhaps matching TRBD1 (6 bases). The germline V gene encodes CDR1 SQVTM and CDR2 ANQGSEA. The CDR3 sequence is 11 residues long. Trimming cost V 6 bases and J 3 bases, with 9 bases left between them. This CDR3 reads CSVTGNYEQYF. The DNA for the CDR3 is TGCAGCGTCACAGGGAACTACGAGCAGTACTTC.

The chain employs TRBV3-1 and TRBJ2-5; D unclear. Germline V lookup: CDR1 LGHDT, CDR2 YNNKEL (reference sequence). The CDR3 length is 14 residues. V shed 2 bases and J shed 2 bases, with 9 bases lying between them. In DNA form, the CDR3 reads TGTGCCAGCAGCCAATTACAGAAACAAGAGACCCAGTACTTC. Amino acids: CASSQLQKQETQYF.

The V call is TRBV5-1, the J call TRBJ2-4, with 10 bases fitting TRBD2. Germline values: CDR1 SGHRS, CDR2 YFSETQ. This CDR3 is 17 amino acids long. J lost 9 bases, V lost 0 bases, and 12 bases had no gene match. This CDR3 is CASSLESSGGPQVIQYF. The CDR3 bases are TGCGCCAGCAGCTTGGAGTCTAGCGGGGGACCCCAGGTCATTCAGTACTTC.

The chain uses TRBV7-9 and TRBJ2-1; D unclear. The CDR3 spans 15 residues. Trimming stripped 4 bases from V and 6 bases from J, with 16 bases between. Germline-derived CDR1 and CDR2 are SEHNR and FQNEAQ (reference sequence). CDR3 in DNA: TGTGCCAGCAGCTCCCTATCCTCGTGGGCCAATGAGCAGTTCTTC. It encodes CASSSLSSWANEQFF.

The V gene is TRBV3-1, the J gene TRBJ2-7, with 10 bases identical to TRBD1. Germline V gene lookup returns CDR1 LGHDT and CDR2 YNNKEL (reference sequence). The CDR3 has 16 amino acids. Trimming took 3 bases from V and 3 from J; bases not matched to a gene: 8. DNA of the CDR3: TGTGCCAGCAGCCACTACCCGGGACAGGGGTACTACGAGCAGTACTTC. Amino acids: CASSHYPGQGYYEQYF.

This clonotype was detected many times. The chain employs TRBV12-3 or TRBV12-4 and TRBJ2-1; 8 bases are shared with TRBD2. V shed 7 bases, J shed 5 bases, and the junction held 7 bases outside the gene matches. The CDR3 totals 14 residues. CDR3 sequence reads: CASTRGGVHNEQFF. In nucleotides, the CDR3 is TGTGCCAGCACCCGGGGGGGAGTGCACAATGAGCAGTTCTTC.

This clonotype was recorded a few times. The DNA of the CDR3 is TGTGCCACCAGTGAACCAAGGGGCGCCGGCCTGTACAATGAGCAGTTCTTC. Translation gives CATSEPRGAGLYNEQFF. The rearrangement links TRBV24-1 to TRBJ2-1; weak D call: TRBD1 (5 bases). The CDR3 runs 17 residues. Germline V gene sequence: CDR1 KGHDR, CDR2 SFDVKD. Trimming removed 4 bases from V and 4 bases from J, with 19 bases in between.

This clonotype was seen many times. This chain uses TRBV29-1 with TRBJ2-1; a weak D match, TRBD1 (5 bases). The CDR3 sequence is 10 residues long. The V and J ends lost 5 bases and 7 bases respectively, with 6 bases between them. CDR1 and CDR2 (germline): SQVTM, ANQGSEA. The CDR3 nucleotides are TGCAGCGTTAGGGGAAATGAGCAGTTCTTC. Amino acid sequence: CSVRGNEQFF.

This clonotype was counted between two and nine times. V usage is TRBV20-1 and J usage is TRBJ1-1, with 7 bases identical to TRBD1. Germline CDR1 is DFQATT and CDR2 is SNEGSKA (reference sequence). The CDR3 runs 14 residues. Trimming cost V 5 bases and J 8 bases; bases outside gene matches: 14. The CDR3 sequence: CSARLTGVNAEAFF. The CDR3 nucleotides read TGCAGTGCTCGCCTAACAGGGGTCAATGCCGAAGCTTTCTTT.

This clonotype was detected a few times. Written as DNA, the CDR3 is TGCGCCAGCAGCTTGGATGGATACTCGGATGGCTACACCTTC. It codes for CASSLDGYSDGYTF. The chain combines TRBV5-1 with TRBJ1-2; D uncertain. From germline, CDR1 is SGHRS and CDR2 YFSETQ. V was cut by 0 bases and J by 6 bases, with 12 bases left in between. This CDR3 has 14 residues.

The chain combines TRBV6-1 with TRBJ1-6; the D gene is possibly TRBD1 (6 bases). V was cut by 3 bases and J by 6 bases, with 15 bases left in between. This CDR3 contains 16 residues. Germline CDR1 reads MNHNS; CDR2 reads SASEGT. The CDR3 DNA is TGTGCCAGCAGTGACGGGGGGGCTGTCAGTAATTCACCCCTCCACTTT. It yields the protein CASSDGGAVSNSPLHF.

This chain links TRBV20-1 with TRBJ2-3; D is unclear. V lost 6 bases, J lost 0 bases, and 10 bases lay in between. The CDR3 runs 13 residues. The germline CDR1 and CDR2 sequences are DFQATT and SNEGSKA (reference sequence). The CDR3 region is CSAPLISTDTQYF. CDR3 DNA sequence: TGCAGTGCACCCCTCATCAGCACAGATACGCAGTATTTT.

The chain has TRBV7-2 and TRBJ1-5, with a weak D call TRBD1 (5 bases). V lost 2 bases, J lost 7 bases, and 15 bases lay in between. Germline V gene sequence: CDR1 SGHTA, CDR2 FQGNSA. The CDR3 spans 15 residues. The DNA of the CDR3 is TGTGCCAGCAGCTTAAGGCAGGGTGGAGGGCAGCCCCAGCATTTT. Translation: CASSLRQGGGQPQHF.

This clonotype was seen more than once but under ten times. The chain links TRBV11-1 to TRBJ1-1; TRBD1 is a possible D gene (5 bases). The ends were cut back, 0 bases at V and 0 bases at J, with 17 bases in the middle. The CDR3 length is 18 residues. CDR1 and CDR2 from the germline V gene are SGHAT and FQDESV (reference sequence). The CDR3 DNA is TGTGCCAGCAGCTTAGCGAGGGTAAGGGGAAGCATGAACACTGAAGCTTTCTTT. Translating it yields CASSLARVRGSMNTEAFF.

This clonotype was detected only a few times. The chain carries TRBV12-3 or TRBV12-4 and TRBJ1-1; D gene ambiguous. This CDR3 is 13 amino acids long. V was cut by 6 bases and J by 1 base, with 9 bases left in between. CDR3: CASSSAPNTEAFF. CDR3 DNA sequence: TGTGCCAGCAGCTCAGCTCCGAACACTGAAGCTTTCTTT.